Listed here are 31 T cell receptor beta chains from one sample, sequenced in a study of shared clonotypes between healthy human individuals. The repertoire was sequenced with immunoSEQ multiplex PCR; TCRdb's copy has only in-frame clones and lacks some. The sample includes 2 million to 2.5 million clones, 90% to 97% of them seen just once. The sequencing sample was made of naive CD4+ T cells sorted from blood. Subset meaning: CD45RA+ positively selected. These receptors were taken from a man aged 18 to 29 in good health.

The rearrangement joins TRBV28 to TRBJ1-6; D is ambiguous. Germline values: CDR1 MDHEN, CDR2 SYDVKM. V was trimmed by 5 bases and J by 2 bases, leaving 13 bases between them. This CDR3 is 16 amino acids long. The CDR3 spells CASSPHGNAYNSPLHF. CDR3 DNA sequence: TGTGCCAGCAGTCCCCATGGAAACGCCTATAATTCACCCCTCCACTTT.

This clone has only one observation. The chain has TRBV6-5 and TRBJ1-1; unclear D gene. This CDR3 contains 12 residues. Looked up from germline, CDR1 is MNHEY and CDR2 is SVGAGI. Between the trimmed V and J ends, which lost 6 bases and 1 base, there was a span of 6 bases. The chain's CDR3 is CASRETNTEAFF. CDR3 in DNA: TGTGCCAGCAGGGAAACGAACACTGAAGCTTTCTTT.

This chain links TRBV7-2 with TRBJ1-1; D gene unclear. Deletions cut 1 base from V and 3 bases from J, with 15 bases between. The germline V gene encodes CDR1 SGHTA and CDR2 FQGNSA. The CDR3 consists of 16 residues. Written as DNA, the CDR3 is TGTGCCAGCAGCTTAGTTGGTGGACTGGTTGACACTGAAGCTTTCTTT. Protein product: CASSLVGGLVDTEAFF.

The chain recombines TRBV7-2 with TRBJ1-4, with D unclear. The V end lost 2 bases, the J end lost 10 bases, and 11 bases lay between the germline ends. CDR3 length: 13 amino acids. Germline assignment: CDR1 SGHTA and CDR2 FQGNSA. CDR3 amino acids: CASSLRREGKLFF. CDR3 DNA sequence: TGTGCCAGCAGCTTACGGAGGGAGGGAAAACTGTTTTTT. Complete variable domain (other parts from reference TRBV7-2 and TRBJ1-4): GAGVSQSPSNKVTEKGKDVELRCDPISGHTALYWYRQSLGQGLEFLIYFQGNSAPDKSGLPSDRFSAERTGGSVSTLTIQRTQQEDSAVYLCASSLRREGKLFFGSGTQLSVL.

The rearrangement uses TRBV7-3 and TRBJ1-1; no clear D. Germline CDR1 SGHTA, CDR2 FQGTGA. The CDR3 spans 13 residues. The ends were cut back, 5 bases at V and 1 base at J, with 8 bases in the middle. CDR3 sequence reads: CASSQGRNTEAFF. The CDR3 bases are TGTGCCAGCAGCCAAGGACGGAACACTGAAGCTTTCTTT.

The chain employs TRBV7-2 and TRBJ2-1; 7 bases match TRBD2. The V segment lost 1 base and the J segment 7 bases; nucleotides outside the gene matches: 16. Looked up from germline, CDR1 is SGHTA and CDR2 is FQGNSA. The CDR3 loop spans 18 amino acids. The CDR3 DNA follows: TGTGCCAGCAGCTTAGTACGTTTAGTGGGAGGGCCAGGGAATGAGCAGTTCTTC. The encoded protein is CASSLVRLVGGPGNEQFF.

This rearrangement joins TRBV21-1 to TRBJ1-5; no DNA check was done on the table's D call, TRBD1. TRBV21-1 is assigned pseudogene status. This CDR3 spans 16 amino acids. Here the CDR3 DNA reads TGTGCCAGCCCACAGGGGTGGTTAAAGTGGGATCAGCCCCAGCATTTT. Translated: CASPQGWLKWDQPQHF.

This clone was seen only once. This sample includes further DNA sequences coding for the same CDR3. The CDR3 spells CASSQEGGTNEKLFF. CDR3 DNA sequence: TGCGCCAGCAGCCAAGAGGGTGGGACTAATGAAAAACTGTTTTTT. The rearrangement links TRBV4-3 to TRBJ1-4; D is unresolved. The germline CDR1 and CDR2 sequences are LGHNA and YSLEER. V was trimmed by 0 bases and J by 2 bases, leaving 7 bases between them. The CDR3 has 15 residues.

The chain recombines TRBV29-1 with TRBJ2-3, with TRBD2 matching over 11 bases. Trimming removed 8 bases from V and 5 bases from J; junction bases left unmatched: 3. The CDR3 sequence is 12 residues long. Germline values: CDR1 SQVTM, CDR2 ANQGSEA. The CDR3 DNA reads as TGCAGCACCACTAGCGGGGGAGATACGCAGTATTTT. It specifies CSTTSGGDTQYF.

This clone was recorded once. The chain uses TRBV5-1 and TRBJ2-1; tentatively, D is TRBD1 or TRBD2 (5 bases each). CDR1 and CDR2 (germline): SGHRS, YFSETQ. Trimming left V 4 bases short and J 5 bases short, with 13 bases between. The CDR3 consists of 14 residues. The CDR3 is CASSTGTYNNEQFF. In DNA, the CDR3 is TGCGCCAGCAGCACCGGGACCTATAACAATGAGCAGTTCTTC.

Comments on this clone: Distinct nucleotide sequences in the sample also encode this CDR3. CDR3 sequence (DNA): TGTGCCAGCAGCTCCCGGGACACAGGGAATCAGCCCCAGCATTTT. Its protein product is CASSSRDTGNQPQHF. The chain has TRBV5-6 and TRBJ1-5; TRBD1 is a possible D gene (6 bases). Trimming removed 3 bases at V and 4 bases at J, with 14 bases between. Germline lookup yields CDR1 SGHDT and CDR2 YYEEEE. The CDR3 is made up of 15 amino acids. The full variable domain, rest sourced from reference TRBV5-6 and TRBJ1-5, is DAGVTQSPTHLIKTRGQQVTLRCSPKSGHDTVSWYQQALGQGPQFIFQYYEEEERQRGNFPDRFSGHQFPNYSSELNVNALLLGDSALYLCASSSRDTGNQPQHFGDGTRLSIL.

The V and J genes are TRBV2 and TRBJ2-2, with D uncertain. V was pared by 3 bases and J by 3 bases, with 8 bases between. From germline, CDR1 is SNHLY and CDR2 FYNNEI. CDR3 length: 14 amino acids. The CDR3 DNA reads TGTGCCAGCAGTGATGCCCTTTACACCGGGGAGCTGTTTTTT. It codes for CASSDALYTGELFF.

To note about this clone: The sample contains more than one DNA sequence encoding this CDR3. The V and J genes are TRBV27 and TRBJ1-6; possible D gene TRBD1, 5 bases. V was pared by 2 bases and J by 4 bases, with 9 bases between. The germline V gene has CDR1 MNHEY and CDR2 SMNVEV (reference sequence). The CDR3 loop spans 15 amino acids. The CDR3 sequence is CASSLGGTYNSPLHF. The CDR3 region has the DNA TGTGCCAGCAGTTTAGGGGGAACTTATAATTCACCCCTCCACTTT.

The V and J genes are TRBV12-5 and TRBJ2-3; 11 bases match TRBD2. V gave up 3 bases and J gave up 4 bases; unmatched junction bases: 6. Germline V gene sequence: CDR1 LGHNT, CDR2 FRNRAP. CDR3 length: 16 residues. DNA for the CDR3: TGTGCTAGTGGTTTCGGGACTAGCGGTGGGGCAGATACGCAGTATTTT. Translated, it gives CASGFGTSGGADTQYF.

The chain employs TRBV29-1 and TRBJ1-4, with TRBD1 matching over 8 bases. V shed 4 bases and J 8 bases; nucleotides not matched to a gene: 9. CDR1 is SQVTM and CDR2 is ANQGSEA in the germline V gene. The CDR3 has 14 residues. For the CDR3, the DNA is TGCAGCGTTGCCGAGACAGGGGTTGGCGAAAAACTGTTTTTT. Protein product: CSVAETGVGEKLFF.

The chain has TRBV5-8 and TRBJ2-1; maybe TRBD1 (5 bases). Deletions cut 4 bases from V and 4 bases from J, with 9 bases between. CDR3 size: 13 residues. Germline values: CDR1 SGHTS, CDR2 YDEGEE. The CDR3 is CASSLQGYNEQFF. Here the CDR3 DNA reads TGTGCCAGCAGCCTTCAGGGATACAATGAGCAGTTCTTC.

About this clone: Other nucleotide sequences in the sample specify the same CDR3. The rearrangement uses TRBV9 and TRBJ1-4; 10 bases match TRBD1. The length of the CDR3 is 16 residues. Per germline, CDR1 SGDLS and CDR2 YYNGEE. J was trimmed by 5 bases and V by 1 base; bases with no gene match: 5. In nucleotides, the CDR3 is TGTGCCAGCAGCGTACATCCGGGACAGGGGAATGAAAAACTGTTTTTT. It is translated as CASSVHPGQGNEKLFF.

The rearrangement joins TRBV19 to TRBJ1-5; D gene ambiguous. The length of the CDR3 is 14 residues. Germline CDR1 LNHDA, CDR2 SQIVND (reference sequence). With 10 bases removed from V and 0 bases from J, the gap between germline ends came to 13 bases. The CDR3 is CATRRSDSNQPQHF. As DNA, the CDR3 is TGTGCCACCAGGCGATCCGATAGCAATCAGCCCCAGCATTTT.

In the case of this clone: The sample has other DNA sequences that encode this CDR3 too. V and J are TRBV7-2 and TRBJ1-1; D unclear. Germline CDR1 reads SGHTA; CDR2 reads FQGNSA. This CDR3 region has 14 residues. V gave up 1 base and J gave up 0 bases, with 6 bases separating them. In DNA form, the CDR3 reads TGTGCCAGCAGCTTAGGCAGTTTGAACACTGAAGCTTTCTTT. Translation gives CASSLGSLNTEAFF. Full variable domain (missing parts from reference TRBV7-2 and TRBJ1-1): GAGVSQSPSNKVTEKGKDVELRCDPISGHTALYWYRQSLGQGLEFLIYFQGNSAPDKSGLPSDRFSAERTGGSVSTLTIQRTQQEDSAVYLCASSLGSLNTEAFFGQGTRLTVV.

This chain connects TRBV11-2 to TRBJ2-2; 7 nucleotides agree with TRBD1. V lost 5 bases to trimming and J lost 7 bases; unmatched junction nucleotides: 4. This CDR3 spans 13 amino acids. The germline gives CDR1 SGHAT, CDR2 FQNNGV. CDR3 region: CASSLQGVGELFF. The DNA for the CDR3 is TGTGCCAGCAGCCTCCAGGGGGTCGGGGAGCTGTTTTTT.

About this clone: At the DNA level, this CDR3 is encoded by other sequences in the same sample as well. The chain recombines TRBV7-2 with TRBJ2-1; 7 bases are shared with TRBD1. Germline CDR1 reads SGHTA; CDR2 reads FQGNSA. J gave up 2 bases and V 2 bases, and 3 bases lay outside the gene matches. CDR3 length: 15 residues. The CDR3 spells CASSLRGRPYNEQFF. Written as DNA, the CDR3 is TGTGCCAGCAGCTTAAGGGGGCGGCCCTACAATGAGCAGTTCTTC.

J is TRBJ2-3 and V is TRBV7-2; a possible D gene is TRBD1 (6 bases). This CDR3 contains 15 residues. The germline V gene has CDR1 SGHTA and CDR2 FQGNSA. The ends were cut back, 4 bases at V and 2 bases at J, with 13 bases in the middle. This CDR3 reads CASSSTGNPTDTQYF. CDR3 coding DNA: TGTGCCAGCAGCTCCACAGGGAACCCCACAGATACGCAGTATTTT.

The gene calls are TRBV5-1 and TRBJ2-6, with D uncertain. Germline CDR1 SGHRS, CDR2 YFSETQ. The CDR3 contains 12 residues. The V gene lost 2 bases and the J gene lost 3 bases, with 0 bases spanning the gap. The CDR3 is CASSFGANVLTF. In nucleotides, the CDR3 is TGCGCCAGCAGCTTTGGGGCCAACGTCCTGACTTTC.

A note on this clone: This same CDR3 is encoded by further DNA sequences in the sample. The V and J genes are TRBV18 and TRBJ1-1; possible D gene TRBD1, 6 bases. Germline V gene lookup returns CDR1 KGHSH and CDR2 LQKENI. The CDR3 is 13 amino acids. V lost 4 bases and J lost 2, with 8 bases in between. As DNA, the CDR3 is TGTGCCAGCTCACAGGGGGGTAACACTGAAGCTTTCTTT. The encoded protein is CASSQGGNTEAFF.

In this sample, this clone turned up once. The V call is TRBV5-1, the J call TRBJ2-1; D uncertain. The CDR3 length is 14 residues. V was shortened by 6 bases and J by 3 bases, with 13 bases between the two germline ends. CDR1 is SGHRS, CDR2 YFSETQ, per germline. The CDR3: CASKDMRYYNEQFF. CDR3 nucleotides: TGCGCCAGCAAAGATATGAGGTACTACAATGAGCAGTTCTTC.

The chain uses TRBV2 and TRBJ2-2; D remains ambiguous. This CDR3 spans 15 amino acids. V was pared by 3 bases and J by 4 bases, with 12 bases between. Germline V CDR1 and CDR2: SNHLY, FYNNEI. In DNA, the CDR3 is TGTGCCAGCAGTGAGCTGCGGCTAACCACCGGGGAGCTGTTTTTT. Encoded protein: CASSELRLTTGELFF.

Notes on this clone: Other DNA variants within this sample encode the same CDR3. The chain couples TRBV18 to TRBJ1-2; maybe TRBD1 (5 bases). Germline-derived CDR1 and CDR2 are KGHSH and LQKENI. V was trimmed by 2 bases and J by 1 base, leaving 8 bases between them. CDR3 size: 14 residues. CDR3 region: CASSPGTDNYGYTF. For the CDR3, the DNA is TGTGCCAGCTCACCAGGGACCGATAACTATGGCTACACCTTC.

This chain joins TRBV21-1 and TRBJ2-7; whether TRBD2, the table's D call, matches the DNA was not checked. TRBV21-1 is classified as a pseudogene. This CDR3 contains 17 residues. CDR3 in DNA: TGTGCCACAGGGAAGGGTTGTCTAGCGGTAAGCTCCTACGAGCAGTACTTC. Protein: CATGKGCLAVSSYEQYF.

This chain uses TRBV7-8 with TRBJ1-1, with D possibly TRBD1 on 6 matching bases. V was pared by 5 bases and J by 7 bases, with 14 bases between. CDR3 length: 13 residues. Germline CDR1 reads SGHVS; CDR2 reads FQNEAQ. The CDR3, as DNA: TGTGCCAGCAGCCTGGGGGCTTTGGGTGAAGCTTTCTTT. This codes for CASSLGALGEAFF.

This chain uses TRBV28 with TRBJ1-4, with a tentative D call TRBD1 (5 bases). In germline, CDR1 is MDHEN, CDR2 SYDVKM. Trimming removed 4 bases from V and 8 bases from J, with 17 bases in between. The CDR3 loop spans 15 amino acids. The CDR3 coding sequence is TGTGCCAGCAGTTCCCCTCCCTCGGGGGACGAAAAACTGTTTTTT. Amino acids: CASSSPPSGDEKLFF.

The rearrangement joins TRBV10-2 to TRBJ1-1; 9 nucleotides match TRBD1. Trimming removed 6 bases from V and 5 bases from J; junction bases left unmatched: 13. Germline V gives CDR1 WSHSY, CDR2 SAAADI. The CDR3 sequence is 16 residues long. The CDR3 here is CASRAQTRQGGTEAFF. The CDR3 DNA is TGCGCCAGCAGGGCACAAACTCGACAGGGGGGGACTGAAGCTTTCTTT.